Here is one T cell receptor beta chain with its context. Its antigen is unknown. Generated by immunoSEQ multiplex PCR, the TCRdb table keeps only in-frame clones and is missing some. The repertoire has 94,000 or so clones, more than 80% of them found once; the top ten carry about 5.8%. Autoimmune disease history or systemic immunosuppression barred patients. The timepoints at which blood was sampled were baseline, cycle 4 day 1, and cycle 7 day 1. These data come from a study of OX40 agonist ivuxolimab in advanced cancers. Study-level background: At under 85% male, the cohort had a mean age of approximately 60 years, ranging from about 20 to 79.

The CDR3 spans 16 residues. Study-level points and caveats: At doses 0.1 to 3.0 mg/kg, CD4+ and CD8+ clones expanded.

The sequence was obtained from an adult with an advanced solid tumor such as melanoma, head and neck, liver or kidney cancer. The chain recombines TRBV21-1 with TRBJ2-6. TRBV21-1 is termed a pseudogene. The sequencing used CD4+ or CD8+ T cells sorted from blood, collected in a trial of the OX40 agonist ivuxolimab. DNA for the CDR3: TGTGCCAGCAGCGGATGTCGTAGCTCTGGGGCCAACGTCCTGACTTTC. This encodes CASSGCRSSGANVLTF.